What follows is one TCR beta chain and its context. The table came from immunoSEQ multiplex PCR; TCRdb's copy has only in-frame clones and leaves some out. Of roughly 150,000 clones in the sample, roughly 80% were seen once. This entry belongs to a study of blood T cell repertoires in COVID-19. This receptor was identified in a woman of 80 years or more with acute or convalescent COVID-19. Sequences were obtained from peripheral blood.

CDR3 region: CASSYVALRSTGELFF. The CDR3 bases are TGTGCCAGCAGTTACGTTGCGCTAAGGAGCACCGGGGAGCTGTTTTTT. The rearrangement links TRBV6-5 to TRBJ2-2; D not certain. V gave up 2 bases and J gave up 4 bases, with 14 bases separating them. The CDR3 sequence is 16 residues long. Germline CDR1 reads MNHEY; CDR2 reads SVGAGI.